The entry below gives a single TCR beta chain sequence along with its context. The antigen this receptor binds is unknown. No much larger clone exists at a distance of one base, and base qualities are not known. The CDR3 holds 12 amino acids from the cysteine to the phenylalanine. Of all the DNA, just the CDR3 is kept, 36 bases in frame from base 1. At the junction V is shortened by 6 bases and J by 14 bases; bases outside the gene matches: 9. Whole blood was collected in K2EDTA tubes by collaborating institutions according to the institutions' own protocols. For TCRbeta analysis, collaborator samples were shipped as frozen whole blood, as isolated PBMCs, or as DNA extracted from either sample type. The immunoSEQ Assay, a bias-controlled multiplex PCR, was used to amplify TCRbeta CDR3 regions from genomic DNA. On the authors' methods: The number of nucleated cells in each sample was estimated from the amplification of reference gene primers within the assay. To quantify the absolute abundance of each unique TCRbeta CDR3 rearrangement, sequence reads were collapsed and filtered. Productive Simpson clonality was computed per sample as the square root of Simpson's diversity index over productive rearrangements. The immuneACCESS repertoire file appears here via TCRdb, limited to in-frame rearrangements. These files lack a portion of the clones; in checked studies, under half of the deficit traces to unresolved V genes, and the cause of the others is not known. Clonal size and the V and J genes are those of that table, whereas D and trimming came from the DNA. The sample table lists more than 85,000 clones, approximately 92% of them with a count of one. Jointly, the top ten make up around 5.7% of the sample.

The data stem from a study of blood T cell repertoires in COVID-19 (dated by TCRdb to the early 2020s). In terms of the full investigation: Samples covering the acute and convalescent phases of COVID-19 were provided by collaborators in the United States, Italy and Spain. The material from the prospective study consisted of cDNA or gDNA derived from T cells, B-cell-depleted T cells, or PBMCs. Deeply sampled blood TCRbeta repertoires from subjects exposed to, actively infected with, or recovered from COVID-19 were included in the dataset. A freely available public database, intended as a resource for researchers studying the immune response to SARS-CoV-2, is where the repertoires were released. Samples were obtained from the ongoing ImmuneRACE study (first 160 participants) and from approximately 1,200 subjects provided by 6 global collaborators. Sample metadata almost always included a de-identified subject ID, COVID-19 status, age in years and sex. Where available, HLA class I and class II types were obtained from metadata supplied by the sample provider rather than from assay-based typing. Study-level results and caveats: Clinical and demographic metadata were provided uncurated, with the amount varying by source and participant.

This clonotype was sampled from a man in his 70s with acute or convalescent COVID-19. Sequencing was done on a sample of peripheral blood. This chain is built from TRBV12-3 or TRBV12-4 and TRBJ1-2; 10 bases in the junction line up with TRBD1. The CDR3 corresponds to CASSSDRGSGTF. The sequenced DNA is TGTGCCAGCAGCTCGGACAGGGGGTCGGGAACCTTC.